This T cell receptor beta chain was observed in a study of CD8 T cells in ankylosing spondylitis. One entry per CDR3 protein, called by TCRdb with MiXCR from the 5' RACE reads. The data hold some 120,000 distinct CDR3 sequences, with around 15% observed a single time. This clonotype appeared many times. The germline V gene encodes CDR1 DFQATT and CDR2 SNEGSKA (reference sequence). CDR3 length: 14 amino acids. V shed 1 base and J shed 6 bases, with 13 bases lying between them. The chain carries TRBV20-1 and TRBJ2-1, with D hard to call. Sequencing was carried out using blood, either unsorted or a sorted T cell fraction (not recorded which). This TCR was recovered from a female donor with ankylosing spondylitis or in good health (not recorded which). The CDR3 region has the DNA TGCAGTGCTAGAGCCCCTGCTAGAGTCAATGAGCAGTTCTTC. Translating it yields CSARAPARVNEQFF.